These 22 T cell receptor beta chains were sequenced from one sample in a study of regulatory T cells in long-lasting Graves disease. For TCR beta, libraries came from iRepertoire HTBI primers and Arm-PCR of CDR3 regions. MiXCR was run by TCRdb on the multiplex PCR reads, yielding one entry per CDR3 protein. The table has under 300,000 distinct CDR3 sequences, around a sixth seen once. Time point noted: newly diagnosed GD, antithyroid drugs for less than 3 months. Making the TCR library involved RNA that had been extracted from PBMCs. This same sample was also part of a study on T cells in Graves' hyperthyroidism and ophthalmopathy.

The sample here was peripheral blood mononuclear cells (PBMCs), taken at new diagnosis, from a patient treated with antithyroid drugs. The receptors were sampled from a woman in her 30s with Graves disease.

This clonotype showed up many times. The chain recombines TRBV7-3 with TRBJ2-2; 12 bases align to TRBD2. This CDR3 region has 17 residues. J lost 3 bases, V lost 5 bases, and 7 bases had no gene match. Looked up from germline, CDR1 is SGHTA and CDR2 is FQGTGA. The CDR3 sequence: CASSDRLAGEHTGELFF. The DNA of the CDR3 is TGTGCCAGCAGCGATCGACTAGCGGGGGAGCACACCGGGGAGCTGTTTTTT.

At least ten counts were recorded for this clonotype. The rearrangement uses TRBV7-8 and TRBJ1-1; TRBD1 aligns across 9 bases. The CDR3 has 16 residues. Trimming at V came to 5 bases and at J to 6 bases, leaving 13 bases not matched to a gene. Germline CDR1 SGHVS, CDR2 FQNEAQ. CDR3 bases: TGTGCCAGCAGCATCCGGGACAGGGTTTGGGGCGCTGAAGCTTTCTTT. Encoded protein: CASSIRDRVWGAEAFF.

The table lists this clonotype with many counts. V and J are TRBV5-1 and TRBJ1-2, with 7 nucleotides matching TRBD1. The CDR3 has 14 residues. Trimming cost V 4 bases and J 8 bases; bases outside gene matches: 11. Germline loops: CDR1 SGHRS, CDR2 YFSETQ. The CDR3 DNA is TGCGCCAGCAGCGTAAACCGGGACAGCCTCGGCTACACCTTC. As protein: CASSVNRDSLGYTF.

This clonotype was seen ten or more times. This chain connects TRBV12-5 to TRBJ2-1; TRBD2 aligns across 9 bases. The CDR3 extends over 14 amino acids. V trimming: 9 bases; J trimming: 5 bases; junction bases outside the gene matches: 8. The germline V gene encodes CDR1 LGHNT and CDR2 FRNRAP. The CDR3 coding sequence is TGTGCTAGCGGCCCGTTAGCGGGGGACAATGAGCAGTTCTTC. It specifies CASGPLAGDNEQFF.

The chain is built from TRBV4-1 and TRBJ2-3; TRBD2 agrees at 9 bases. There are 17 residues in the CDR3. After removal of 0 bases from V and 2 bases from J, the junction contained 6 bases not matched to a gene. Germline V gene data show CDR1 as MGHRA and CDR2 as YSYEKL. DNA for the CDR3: TGCGCCAGCAGCCAAGAAAGGCGGGGGGGCCACACAGATACGCAGTATTTT. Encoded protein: CASSQERRGGHTDTQYF.

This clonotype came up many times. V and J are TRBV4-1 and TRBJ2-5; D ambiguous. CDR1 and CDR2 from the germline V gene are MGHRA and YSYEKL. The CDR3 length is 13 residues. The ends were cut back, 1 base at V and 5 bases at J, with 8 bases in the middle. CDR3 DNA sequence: TGCGCCAGCAGCCAAGGGGTCAGGGAGACCCAGTACTTC. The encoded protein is CASSQGVRETQYF.

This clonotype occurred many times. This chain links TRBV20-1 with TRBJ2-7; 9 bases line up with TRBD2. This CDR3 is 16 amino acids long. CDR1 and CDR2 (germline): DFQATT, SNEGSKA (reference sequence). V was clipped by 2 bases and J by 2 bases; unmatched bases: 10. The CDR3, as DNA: TGCAGTGCTAGAATTAGCGGGGGTAACCTTCCCTACGAGCAGTACTTC. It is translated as CSARISGGNLPYEQYF.

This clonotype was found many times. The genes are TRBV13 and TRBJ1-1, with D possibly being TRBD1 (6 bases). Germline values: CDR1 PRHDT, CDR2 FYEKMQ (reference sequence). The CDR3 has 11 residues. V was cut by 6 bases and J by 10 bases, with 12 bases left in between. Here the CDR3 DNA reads TGTGCCAGCAGTGGGACATCAGGAGCTTTCTTT. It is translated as CASSGTSGAFF.

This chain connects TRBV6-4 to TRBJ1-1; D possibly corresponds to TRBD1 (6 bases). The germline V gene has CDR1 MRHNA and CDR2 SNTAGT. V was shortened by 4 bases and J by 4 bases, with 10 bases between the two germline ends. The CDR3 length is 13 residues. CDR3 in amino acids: CASSVTGSTEAFF. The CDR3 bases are TGTGCCAGCAGTGTGACAGGATCCACTGAAGCTTTCTTT.

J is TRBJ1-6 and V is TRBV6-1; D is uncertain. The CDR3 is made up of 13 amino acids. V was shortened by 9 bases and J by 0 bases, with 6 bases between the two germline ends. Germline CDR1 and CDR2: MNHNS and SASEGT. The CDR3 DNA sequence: TGTGCCAGTAGGTTCTCCTATAATTCACCCCTCCACTTT. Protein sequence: CASRFSYNSPLHF.

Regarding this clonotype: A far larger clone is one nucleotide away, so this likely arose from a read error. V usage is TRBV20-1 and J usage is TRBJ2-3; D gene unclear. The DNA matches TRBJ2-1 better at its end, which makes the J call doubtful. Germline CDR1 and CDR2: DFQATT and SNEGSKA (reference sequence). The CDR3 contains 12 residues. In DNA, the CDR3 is TGCAGTGCTCTTGGAGACAACCCCGAGCAGTTCTTC. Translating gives CSALGDNPEQFF.

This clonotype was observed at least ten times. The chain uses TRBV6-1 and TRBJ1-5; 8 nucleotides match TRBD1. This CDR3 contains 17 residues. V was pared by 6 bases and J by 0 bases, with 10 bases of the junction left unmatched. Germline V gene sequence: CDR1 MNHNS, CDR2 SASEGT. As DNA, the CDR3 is TGTGCCAGCAGGGGGGGCCTCGGACAGGGTAGCAATCAGCCCCAGCATTTT. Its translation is CASRGGLGQGSNQPQHF.

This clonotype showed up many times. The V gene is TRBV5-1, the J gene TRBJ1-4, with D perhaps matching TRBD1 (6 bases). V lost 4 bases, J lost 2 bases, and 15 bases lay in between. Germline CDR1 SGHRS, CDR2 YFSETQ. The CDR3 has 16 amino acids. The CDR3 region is CASSTDQGTTNEKLFF. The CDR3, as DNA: TGCGCCAGCAGCACAGATCAGGGGACGACTAATGAAAAACTGTTTTTT. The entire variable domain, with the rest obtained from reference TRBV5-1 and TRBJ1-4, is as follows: KAGVTQTPRYLIKTRGQQVTLSCSPISGHRSVSWYQQTPGQGLQFLFEYFSETQRNKGNFPGRFSGRQFSNSRSEMNVSTLELGDSALYLCASSTDQGTTNEKLFFGSGTQLSVL.

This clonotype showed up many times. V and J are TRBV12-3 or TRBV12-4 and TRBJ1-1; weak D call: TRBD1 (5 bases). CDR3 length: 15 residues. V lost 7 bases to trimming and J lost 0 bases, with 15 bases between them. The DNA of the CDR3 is TGTGCCAGCAATAAGGGCTCACAGGTGAACACTGAAGCTTTCTTT. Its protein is CASNKGSQVNTEAFF.

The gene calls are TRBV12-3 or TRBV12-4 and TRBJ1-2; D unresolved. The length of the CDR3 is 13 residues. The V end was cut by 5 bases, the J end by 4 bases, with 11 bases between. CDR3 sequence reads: CASSHGRGYGYTF. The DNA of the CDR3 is TGTGCCAGCAGTCATGGGCGGGGCTATGGCTACACCTTC.

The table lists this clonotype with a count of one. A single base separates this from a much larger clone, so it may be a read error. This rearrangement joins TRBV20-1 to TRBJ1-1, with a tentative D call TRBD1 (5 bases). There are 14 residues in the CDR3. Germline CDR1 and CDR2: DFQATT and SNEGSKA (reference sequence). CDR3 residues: CSARAGMMNTEASF. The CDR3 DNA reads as TGCAGTGCTAGAGCAGGGATGATGAACACTGAAGCTTCCTTT.

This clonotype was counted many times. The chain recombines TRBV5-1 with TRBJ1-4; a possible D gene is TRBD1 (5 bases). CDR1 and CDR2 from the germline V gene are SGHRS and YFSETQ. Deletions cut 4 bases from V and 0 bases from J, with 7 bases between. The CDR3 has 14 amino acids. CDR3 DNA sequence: TGCGCCAGCAGCGAGGGGACAACTAATGAAAAACTGTTTTTT. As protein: CASSEGTTNEKLFF.

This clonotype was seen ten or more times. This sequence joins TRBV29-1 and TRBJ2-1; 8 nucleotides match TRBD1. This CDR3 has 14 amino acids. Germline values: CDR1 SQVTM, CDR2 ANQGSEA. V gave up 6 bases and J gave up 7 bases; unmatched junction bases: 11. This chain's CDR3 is CSVPGQGAGNEQFF. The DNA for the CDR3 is TGCAGCGTACCTGGACAGGGAGCAGGGAATGAGCAGTTCTTC.

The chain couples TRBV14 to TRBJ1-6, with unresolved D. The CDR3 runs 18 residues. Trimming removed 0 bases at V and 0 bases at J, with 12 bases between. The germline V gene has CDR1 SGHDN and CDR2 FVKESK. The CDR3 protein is CASSQEDTWSSYNSPLHF. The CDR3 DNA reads TGTGCCAGCAGCCAAGAAGACACGTGGAGCTCCTATAATTCACCCCTCCACTTT. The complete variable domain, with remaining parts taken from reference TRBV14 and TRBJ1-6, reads EAGVTQFPSHSVIEKGQTVTLRCDPISGHDNLYWYRRVMGKEIKFLLHFVKESKQDESGMPNNRFLAERTGGTYSTLKVQPAELEDSGVYFCASSQEDTWSSYNSPLHFGNGTRLTVT.

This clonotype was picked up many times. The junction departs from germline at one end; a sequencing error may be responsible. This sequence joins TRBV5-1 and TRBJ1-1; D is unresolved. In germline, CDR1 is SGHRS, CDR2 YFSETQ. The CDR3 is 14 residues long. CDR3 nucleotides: TGTGCCAGCAGCTTGGTTCAGATGAACACTGAAGCTTTCTTT. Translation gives CASSLVQMNTEAFF.

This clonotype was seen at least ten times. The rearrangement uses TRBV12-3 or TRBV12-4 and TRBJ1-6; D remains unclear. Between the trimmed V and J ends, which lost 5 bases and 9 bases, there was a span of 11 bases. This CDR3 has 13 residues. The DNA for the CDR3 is TGTGCCAGCAGTCCTTCTTGGGGTTCACCCCTCCACTTT. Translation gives CASSPSWGSPLHF.

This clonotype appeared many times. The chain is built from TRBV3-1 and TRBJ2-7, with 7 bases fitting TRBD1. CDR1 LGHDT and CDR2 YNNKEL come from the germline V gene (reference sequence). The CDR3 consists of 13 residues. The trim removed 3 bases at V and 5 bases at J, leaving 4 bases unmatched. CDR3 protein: CASSQTGPNEQYF. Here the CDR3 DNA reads TGTGCCAGCAGCCAGACAGGGCCCAACGAGCAGTACTTC.